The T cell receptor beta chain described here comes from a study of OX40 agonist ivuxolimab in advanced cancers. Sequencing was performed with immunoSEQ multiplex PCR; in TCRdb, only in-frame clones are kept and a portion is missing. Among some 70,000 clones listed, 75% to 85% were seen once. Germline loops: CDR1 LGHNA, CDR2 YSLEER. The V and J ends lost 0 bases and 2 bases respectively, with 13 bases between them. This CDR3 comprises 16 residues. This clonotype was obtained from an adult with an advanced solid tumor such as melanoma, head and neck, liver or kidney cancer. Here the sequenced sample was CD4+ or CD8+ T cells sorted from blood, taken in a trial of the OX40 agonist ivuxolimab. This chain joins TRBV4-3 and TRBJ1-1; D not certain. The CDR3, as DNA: TGCGCCAGCAGCCAAGATCTGGTTCGGAGAAACACTGAAGCTTTCTTT. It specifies CASSQDLVRRNTEAFF.